Each of the 4 T cell receptor beta chains below was sequenced from the same sample in a study of cytomegalovirus exposure and HLA in healthy donors. The primer mix had 60 Vbeta and 13 Jbeta primers. Profiling relied on immunoSEQ multiplex PCR, and the TCRdb table lists in-frame clones only, not all of them. The sample carries over 150,000 clones, roughly 82% recorded once. The sample was PBMCs. The source is a man aged 50 to 59 in good health and CMV-seropositive.

The V call is TRBV28, the J call TRBJ1-4, with D perhaps matching TRBD1 (5 bases). V dropped 7 bases and J dropped 6 bases, with 12 bases sitting between them. This CDR3 has 13 residues. Germline V CDR1 and CDR2: MDHEN, SYDVKM. The CDR3 nucleotides are TGTGCCAGCATATCCGGGGGGGATGAAAAACTGTTTTTT. Translation gives CASISGGDEKLFF.

The count of this clone is one. The gene calls are TRBV14 and TRBJ2-7; TRBD2 might be the D (5 bases). The V gene's germline CDR1 is SGHDN and CDR2 FVKESK. The CDR3 runs to 17 residues. Trimming took 0 bases from V and 0 from J, leaving 15 bases between them. This CDR3 reads CASSQDGRTLSSYEQYF. The CDR3 nucleotides read TGTGCCAGCAGCCAAGATGGCCGGACTTTGAGCTCCTACGAGCAGTACTTC. The complete variable domain, with remaining parts taken from reference TRBV14 and TRBJ2-7, reads EAGVTQFPSHSVIEKGQTVTLRCDPISGHDNLYWYRRVMGKEIKFLLHFVKESKQDESGMPNNRFLAERTGGTYSTLKVQPAELEDSGVYFCASSQDGRTLSSYEQYFGPGTRLTVT.

The chain recombines TRBV15 with TRBJ2-3; 7 bases are shared with TRBD1. The ends lost 8 bases at V and 2 bases at J; junction bases unmatched: 7. Germline lookup yields CDR1 LNHNV and CDR2 YYDKDF (reference sequence). The CDR3 totals 14 residues. The CDR3 DNA reads TGTGCCACCTCGGACAGGTCCTTCACAGATACGCAGTATTTT. It specifies CATSDRSFTDTQYF.

The CDR3 DNA reads TGTGCCAGCAGCGTGGGGGAGGGGTCATTCTACGAGCAGTACTTC. Its translation: CASSVGEGSFYEQYF. V usage is TRBV9 and J usage is TRBJ2-7; TRBD2 agrees at 7 bases. J lost 3 bases, V lost 2 bases, and 8 bases had no gene match. The CDR3 covers 15 residues. Germline V gene data show CDR1 as SGDLS and CDR2 as YYNGEE.